These 10 T cell receptor beta chains came from one sample sequenced in a study of regulatory T cells in long-lasting Graves disease. Stated time point: persistent/refractory GD, antithyroid drugs over 5 years with positive TRAb. PBMCs provided the RNA from which the TCR library was made. Arm-PCR of CDR3 regions and iRepertoire HTBI primers were the basis on which TCR beta libraries were built. TCRdb ran MiXCR on the multiplex PCR reads and lists one entry per CDR3 protein. The data hold around 340,000 distinct CDR3 sequences, with about 20% observed a single time. The sequenced sample was peripheral blood mononuclear cells (PBMCs), obtained when the disease was refractory, from a patient treated with antithyroid drugs. The receptor source for this set is a female donor with Graves disease.

The chain couples TRBV7-2 to TRBJ1-4; D possibly corresponds to TRBD1 (5 bases). The CDR3 covers 16 residues. V lost 4 bases and J 7 bases, leaving 19 bases between the germline ends. From germline, CDR1 is SGHTA and CDR2 FQGNSA. The CDR3 reads CTSSSSFRRVGEKLFF. DNA for the CDR3: TGTACCAGCAGCTCCAGTTTCCGCAGGGTTGGTGAAAAACTGTTTTTT.

CDR3 in DNA: TGTGCCAGCAGCGGACAGGGCGAAGGATACAATGAGCAGTTCTTC. Translation gives CASSGQGEGYNEQFF. V is TRBV9 and J is TRBJ2-1, with 7 bases lining up with TRBD1. The germline gives CDR1 SGDLS, CDR2 YYNGEE. V trimming: 3 bases; J trimming: 4 bases; junction bases outside the gene matches: 7. This CDR3 contains 15 residues. The full variable domain, completed using reference TRBV9 and TRBJ2-1, is DSGVTQTPKHLITATGQRVTLRCSPRSGDLSVYWYQQSLDQGLQFLIQYYNGEERAKGNILERFSAQQFPDLHSELNLSSLELGDSALYFCASSGQGEGYNEQFFGPGTRLTVL.

As concerns this clonotype: Likely a read error: the CDR3 ends without its conserved phenylalanine or tryptophan. The chain has TRBV11-2 and TRBJ1-1; possible D gene TRBD1, 5 bases. Trimming shortened V by 5 bases and J by 0 bases, and 19 bases separated the two germline ends. The CDR3 has 17 residues. Germline V lookup: CDR1 SGHAT, CDR2 FQNNGV. The CDR3 DNA sequence: TGTGCCAGCAGCGACCAGTGGGGGACCATTATGAACACTGAAGCTTTCCTT. This translates into CASSDQWGTIMNTEAFL.

This clonotype was counted at least ten times. The V call is TRBV19, the J call TRBJ1-2, with no clear D. Deletions cut 6 bases from V and 5 bases from J, with 13 bases between. Per the germline V gene, CDR1 is LNHDA and CDR2 is SQIVND (reference sequence). The CDR3 sequence is 13 residues long. The CDR3 protein is CASSPSRRYGYTF. The CDR3 nucleotides are TGTGCCAGTAGCCCCAGTCGGCGTTATGGCTACACCTTC. Full variable domain (rest looked up from reference TRBV19 and TRBJ1-2): DGGITQSPKYLFRKEGQNVTLSCEQNLNHDAMYWYRQDPGQGLRLIYYSQIVNDFQKGDIAEGYSVSREKKESFPLTVTSAQKNPTAFYLCASSPSRRYGYTFGSGTRLTVV.

V usage is TRBV28 and J usage is TRBJ1-1; 9 bases line up with TRBD1. The CDR3 runs to 17 residues. The germline gives CDR1 MDHEN, CDR2 SYDVKM. V lost 6 bases, J lost 3 bases, and 14 bases stayed unmatched. In DNA, the CDR3 is TGTGCCAGCAGGCGGCCGGGACAGGGCTGGGACGACACTGAAGCTTTCTTT. Encoded protein: CASRRPGQGWDDTEAFF.

This chain links TRBV10-3 with TRBJ2-7; 10 bases line up with TRBD2. The length of the CDR3 is 14 residues. Trimming cost V 6 bases and J 6 bases; bases outside gene matches: 8. Germline assignment: CDR1 ENHRY and CDR2 SYGVKD. Here the CDR3 DNA reads TGTGCCATCAGGGACAGCGGGAGGGCTGGCGAGCAGTACTTC. Amino acids: CAIRDSGRAGEQYF.

This chain joins TRBV7-9 and TRBJ1-1; D perhaps matches TRBD1 (6 bases). The CDR3 is 18 residues long. Between the trimmed V and J ends, which lost 5 bases and 3 bases, there was a span of 25 bases. Germline assignment: CDR1 SEHNR and CDR2 FQNEAQ (reference sequence). In DNA form, the CDR3 reads TGTGCCAGCAGCCCTGTCATCCCCTCACGGGGGCCGGACACTGAAGCTTTCTTT. Protein: CASSPVIPSRGPDTEAFF.

The chain uses TRBV29-1 and TRBJ2-1; the match to TRBD2 covers 12 bases. This CDR3 spans 15 amino acids. Trimming at V came to 6 bases and at J to 4 bases, leaving 7 bases not matched to a gene. Germline V gene sequence: CDR1 SQVTM, CDR2 ANQGSEA. CDR3 region: CSVALAGGTYNEQFF. CDR3 bases: TGCAGCGTCGCTCTAGCGGGGGGGACATACAATGAGCAGTTCTTC.

The V and J genes are TRBV20-1 and TRBJ2-3, with D hard to call. V was shortened by 6 bases and J by 6 bases, with 13 bases between the two germline ends. This CDR3 is built from 12 residues. Germline V gene lookup returns CDR1 DFQATT and CDR2 SNEGSKA (reference sequence). The CDR3 sequence is CSATEPTDTQYF. CDR3 sequence (DNA): TGCAGTGCGACCGAACCAACGGATACGCAGTATTTT.

This clonotype occurred many times. V is TRBV13 and J is TRBJ1-6, with D unclear. The CDR3 spans 16 residues. Germline lookup yields CDR1 PRHDT and CDR2 FYEKMQ (reference sequence). The V gene lost 5 bases and the J gene lost 3 bases, with 14 bases spanning the gap. CDR3 coding DNA: TGTGCCAGCAGCGCCCGCGGACGGGACTATAATTCACCCCTCCACTTT. Translation: CASSARGRDYNSPLHF.